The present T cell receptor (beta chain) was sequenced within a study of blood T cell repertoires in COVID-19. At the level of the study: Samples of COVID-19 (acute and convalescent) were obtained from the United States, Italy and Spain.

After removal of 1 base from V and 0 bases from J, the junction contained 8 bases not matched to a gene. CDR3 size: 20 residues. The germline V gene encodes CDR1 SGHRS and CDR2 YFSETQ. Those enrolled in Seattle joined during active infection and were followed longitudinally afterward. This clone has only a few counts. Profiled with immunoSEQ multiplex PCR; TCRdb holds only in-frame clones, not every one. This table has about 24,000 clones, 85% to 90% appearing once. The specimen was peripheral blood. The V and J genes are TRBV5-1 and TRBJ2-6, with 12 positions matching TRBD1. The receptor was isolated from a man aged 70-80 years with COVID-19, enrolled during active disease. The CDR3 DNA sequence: TGCGCCAGCAGCTTGAGGGGACAGGGGGCCTCTCTCTCTGGGGCCAACGTCCTGACTTTC. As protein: CASSLRGQGASLSGANVLTF. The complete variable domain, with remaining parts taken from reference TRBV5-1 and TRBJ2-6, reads KAGVTQTPRYLIKTRGQQVTLSCSPISGHRSVSWYQQTPGQGLQFLFEYFSETQRNKGNFPGRFSGRQFSNSRSEMNVSTLELGDSALYLCASSLRGQGASLSGANVLTFGAGSRLTVL.